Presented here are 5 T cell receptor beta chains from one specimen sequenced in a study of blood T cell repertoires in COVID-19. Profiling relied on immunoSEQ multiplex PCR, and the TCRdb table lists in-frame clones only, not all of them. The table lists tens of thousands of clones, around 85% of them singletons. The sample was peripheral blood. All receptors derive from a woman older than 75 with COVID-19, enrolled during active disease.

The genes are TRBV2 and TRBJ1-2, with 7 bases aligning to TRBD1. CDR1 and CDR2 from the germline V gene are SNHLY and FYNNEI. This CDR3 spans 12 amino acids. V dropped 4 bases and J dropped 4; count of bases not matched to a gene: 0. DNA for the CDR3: TGTGCCAGCAGTGGACAGGGCTATGGCTACACCTTC. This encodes CASSGQGYGYTF.

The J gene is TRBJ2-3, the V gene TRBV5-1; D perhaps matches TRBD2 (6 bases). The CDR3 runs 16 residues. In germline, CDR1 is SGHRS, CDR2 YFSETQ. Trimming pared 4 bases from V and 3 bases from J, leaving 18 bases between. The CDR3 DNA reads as TGCGCCAGCAGCCTATCACTCGGGAGTCGGACAGATACGCAGTATTTT. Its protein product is CASSLSLGSRTDTQYF.

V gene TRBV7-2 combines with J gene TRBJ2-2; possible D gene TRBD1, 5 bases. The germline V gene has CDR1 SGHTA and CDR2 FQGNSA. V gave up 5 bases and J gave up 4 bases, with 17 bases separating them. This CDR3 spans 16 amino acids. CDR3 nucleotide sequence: TGTGCCAGCAGCAGAAACAGGATTAGGGTCACCGGGGAGCTGTTTTTT. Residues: CASSRNRIRVTGELFF.

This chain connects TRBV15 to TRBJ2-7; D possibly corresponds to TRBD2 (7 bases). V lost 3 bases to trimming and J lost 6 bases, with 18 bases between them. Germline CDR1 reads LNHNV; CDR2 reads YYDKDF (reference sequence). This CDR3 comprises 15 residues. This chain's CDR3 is CATSSLGGGIGEQYF. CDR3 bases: TGTGCCACCAGCAGCCTTGGGGGGGGCATCGGCGAGCAGTACTTC.

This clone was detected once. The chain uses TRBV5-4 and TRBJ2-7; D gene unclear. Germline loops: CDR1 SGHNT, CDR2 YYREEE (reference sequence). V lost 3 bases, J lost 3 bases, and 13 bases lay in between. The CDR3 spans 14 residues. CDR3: CASSSDMVSYEQYF. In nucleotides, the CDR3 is TGTGCCAGCAGCTCCGACATGGTCAGCTACGAGCAGTACTTC. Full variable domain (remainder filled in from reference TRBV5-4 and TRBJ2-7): ETGVTQSPTHLIKTRGQQVTLRCSSQSGHNTVSWYQQALGQGPQFIFQYYREEENGRGNFPPRFSGLQFPNYSSELNVNALELDDSALYLCASSSDMVSYEQYFGPGTRLTVT.